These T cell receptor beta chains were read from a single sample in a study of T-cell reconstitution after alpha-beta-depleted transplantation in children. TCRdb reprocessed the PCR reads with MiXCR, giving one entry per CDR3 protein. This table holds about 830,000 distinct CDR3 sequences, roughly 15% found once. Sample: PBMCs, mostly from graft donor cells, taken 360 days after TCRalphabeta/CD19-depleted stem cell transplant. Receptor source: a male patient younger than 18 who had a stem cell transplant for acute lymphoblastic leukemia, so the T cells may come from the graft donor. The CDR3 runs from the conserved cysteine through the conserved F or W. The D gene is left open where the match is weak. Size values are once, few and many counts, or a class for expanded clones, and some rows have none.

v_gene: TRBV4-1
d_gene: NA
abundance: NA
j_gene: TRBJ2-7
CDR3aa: CASSQEPPVDSSYEQYF
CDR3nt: TGCGCCAGCAGCCAAGAGCCCCCGGTCGACAGCTCCTACGAGCAGTACTTC

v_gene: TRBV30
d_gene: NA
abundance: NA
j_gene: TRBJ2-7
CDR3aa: CAWSPQSSYEQYF
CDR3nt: TGTGCCTGGAGTCCGCAAAGCTCCTACGAGCAGTACTTC

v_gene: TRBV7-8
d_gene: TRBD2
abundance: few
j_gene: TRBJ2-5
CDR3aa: CASSLSLAGGPKETQYF
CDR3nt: TGTGCCAGCAGCTTATCCTTAGCGGGAGGGCCTAAAGAGACCCAGTACTTC

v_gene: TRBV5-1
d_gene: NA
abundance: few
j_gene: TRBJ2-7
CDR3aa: CASSLDRATYLEQYF
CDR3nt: TGCGCCAGCAGCTTGGACAGGGCAACCTATCTCGAGCAGTACTTC

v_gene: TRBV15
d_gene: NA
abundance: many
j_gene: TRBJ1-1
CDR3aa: CATSRDGAGYTEAFF
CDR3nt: TGTGCCACCAGCAGAGATGGGGCAGGCTACACTGAAGCTTTCTTT

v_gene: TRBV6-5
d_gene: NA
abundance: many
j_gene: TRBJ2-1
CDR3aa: CASKPSSYNEQFF
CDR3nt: TGTGCCAGCAAGCCCAGCTCCTACAATGAGCAGTTCTTC

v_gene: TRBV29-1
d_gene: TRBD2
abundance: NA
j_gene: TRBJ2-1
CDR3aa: CSVEERTGTSNEQFF
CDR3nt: TGCAGCGTTGAAGAGCGGACCGGGACTAGCAATGAGCAGTTCTTC

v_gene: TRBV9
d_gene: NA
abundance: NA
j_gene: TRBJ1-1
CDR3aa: CASSVEGRLNTEAFF
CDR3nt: TGTGCCAGCAGCGTAGAGGGACGGCTGAACACTGAAGCTTTCTTT

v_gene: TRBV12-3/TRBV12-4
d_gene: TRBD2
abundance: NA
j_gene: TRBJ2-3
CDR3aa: CASSPPLAGVDTQYF
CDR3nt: TGTGCCAGCAGTCCACCTCTAGCGGGAGTGGATACGCAGTATTTT

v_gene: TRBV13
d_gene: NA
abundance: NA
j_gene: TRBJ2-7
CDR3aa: CASSLERGGLYEQYF
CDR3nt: TGTGCCAGCAGCTTGGAACGGGGTGGCCTCTACGAGCAGTACTTC

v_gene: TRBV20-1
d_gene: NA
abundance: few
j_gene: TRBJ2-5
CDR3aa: CSASRSLGVAETQYF
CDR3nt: TGCAGTGCTAGCCGCTCGTTAGGGGTGGCGGAGACCCAGTACTTC

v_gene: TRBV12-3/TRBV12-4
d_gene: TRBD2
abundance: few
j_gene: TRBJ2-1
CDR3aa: CATMTTLLAGGPHEQFF
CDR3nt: TGTGCCACCATGACCACCCTACTAGCGGGAGGGCCTCATGAGCAGTTCTTC

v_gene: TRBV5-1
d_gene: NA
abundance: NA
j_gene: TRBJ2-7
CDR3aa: CASIAGTGRRSYEQYF
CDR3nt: TGCGCCAGCATCGCGGGAACCGGGAGACGATCCTACGAGCAGTACTTC

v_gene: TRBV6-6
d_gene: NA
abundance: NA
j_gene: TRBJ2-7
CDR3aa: CASKGTFAYEQYF
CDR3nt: TGTGCCAGCAAGGGGACATTCGCCTACGAGCAGTACTTC

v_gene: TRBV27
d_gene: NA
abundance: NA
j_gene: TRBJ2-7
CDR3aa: CASSPLIPTMSYEQYF
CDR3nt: TGTGCCAGCAGTCCCCTGATCCCAACGATGAGCTACGAGCAGTACTTC

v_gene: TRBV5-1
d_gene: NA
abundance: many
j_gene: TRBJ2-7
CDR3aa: CASSLWPLAGANSYEQYF
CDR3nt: TGCGCCAGCAGCTTGTGGCCTTTGGCAGGGGCGAATTCCTACGAGCAGTACTTC

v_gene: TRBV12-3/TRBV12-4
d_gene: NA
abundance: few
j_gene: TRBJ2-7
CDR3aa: CASSLAWTNEQYF
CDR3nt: TGTGCCAGCAGTTTAGCGTGGACTAACGAGCAGTACTTC

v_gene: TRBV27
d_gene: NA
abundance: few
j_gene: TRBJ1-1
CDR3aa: CASSARIGTEAFF
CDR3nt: TGTGCCAGTAGCGCAAGGATCGGCACTGAAGCTTTCTTT

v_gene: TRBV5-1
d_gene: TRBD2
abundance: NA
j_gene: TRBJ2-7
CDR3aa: CASSHSGSFYEQYF
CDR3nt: TGCGCCAGCAGCCATAGCGGGAGCTTTTACGAGCAGTACTTC

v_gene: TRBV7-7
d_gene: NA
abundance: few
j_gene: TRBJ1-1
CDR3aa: CASSLVKGTEAFF
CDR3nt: TGTGCCAGCAGCTTAGTAAAGGGTACTGAAGCTTTCTTT

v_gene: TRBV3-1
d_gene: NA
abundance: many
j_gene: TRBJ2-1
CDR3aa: CASSQDNEQFF
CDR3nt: TGTGCCAGCAGCCAAGACAATGAGCAGTTCTTC

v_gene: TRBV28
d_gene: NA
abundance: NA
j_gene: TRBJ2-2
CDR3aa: CASSEGTGSTGELFF
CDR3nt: TGTGCCAGCAGTGAGGGGACGGGTAGCACCGGGGAGCTGTTTTTT

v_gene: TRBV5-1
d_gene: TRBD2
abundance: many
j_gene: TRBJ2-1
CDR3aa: CASSQTSGRRYEQFF
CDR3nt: TGCGCCAGCAGCCAAACTAGCGGGAGGAGGTATGAGCAGTTCTTC

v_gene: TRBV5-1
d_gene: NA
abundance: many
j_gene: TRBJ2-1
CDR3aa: CASSLPESSYNEQFF
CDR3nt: TGCGCCAGCAGCTTGCCGGAAAGCTCCTACAATGAGCAGTTCTTC

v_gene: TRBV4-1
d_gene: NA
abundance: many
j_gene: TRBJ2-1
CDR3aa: CASSQDGGVFYNEQFF
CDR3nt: TGCGCCAGCAGCCAAGATGGAGGGGTCTTCTACAATGAGCAGTTCTTC

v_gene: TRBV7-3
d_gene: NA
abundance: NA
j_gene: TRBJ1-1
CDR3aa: CASRSGGWGTEAFF
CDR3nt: TGTGCCAGCCGCTCGGGGGGCTGGGGCACTGAAGCTTTCTTT

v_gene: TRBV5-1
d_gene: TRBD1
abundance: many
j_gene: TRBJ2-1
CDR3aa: CASSGGQAYNEQFF
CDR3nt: TGCGCCAGCAGCGGGGGACAGGCATACAATGAGCAGTTCTTC

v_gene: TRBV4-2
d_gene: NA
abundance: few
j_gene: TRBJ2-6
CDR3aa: CASSQEPSAISGANVLTF
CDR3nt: TGTGCCAGCAGCCAAGAACCTAGCGCTATATCTGGGGCCAACGTCCTGACTTTC

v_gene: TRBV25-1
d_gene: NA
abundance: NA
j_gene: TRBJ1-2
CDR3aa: CASSEGEWNYGYTF
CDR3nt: TGTGCCAGCAGTGAAGGGGAATGGAACTATGGCTACACCTTC

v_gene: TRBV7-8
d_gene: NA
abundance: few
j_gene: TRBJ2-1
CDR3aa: CASSFSPGLLNNEQFF
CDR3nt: TGTGCCAGCAGCTTCTCTCCGGGACTTCTTAACAATGAGCAGTTCTTC

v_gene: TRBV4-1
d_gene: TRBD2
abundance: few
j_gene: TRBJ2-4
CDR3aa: CASSQVPPGLAVLAKNIQYF
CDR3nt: TGCGCCAGCAGCCAAGTCCCACCGGGACTAGCGGTGCTAGCCAAAAACATTCAGTACTTC

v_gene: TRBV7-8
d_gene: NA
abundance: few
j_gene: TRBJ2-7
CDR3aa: CASSSRPGHFEQYF
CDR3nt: TGTGCCAGCAGCTCGAGGCCGGGACACTTCGAGCAGTACTTC

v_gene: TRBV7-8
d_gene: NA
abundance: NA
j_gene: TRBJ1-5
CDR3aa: CASSLDWWGSNQPQHF
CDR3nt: TGTGCCAGCAGCTTAGATTGGTGGGGTAGCAATCAGCCCCAGCATTTT

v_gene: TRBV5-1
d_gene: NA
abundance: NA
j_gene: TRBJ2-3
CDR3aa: CASSLAMGDTQYF
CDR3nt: TGCGCCAGCAGCTTGGCGATGGGAGATACGCAGTATTTT

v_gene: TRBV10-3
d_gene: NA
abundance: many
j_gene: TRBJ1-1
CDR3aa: CAISEDSRNTEAFF
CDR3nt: TGTGCCATCAGCGAGGACAGCAGGAACACTGAAGCTTTCTTT

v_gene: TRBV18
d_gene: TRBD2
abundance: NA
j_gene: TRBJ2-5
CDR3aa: CASSPLTSGGQETQYF
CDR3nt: TGTGCCAGCTCACCCCTGACTAGCGGAGGCCAAGAGACCCAGTACTTC

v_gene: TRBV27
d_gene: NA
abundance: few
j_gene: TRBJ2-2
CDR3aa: CASSLKGRPGELFF
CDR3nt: TGTGCCAGCAGTTTAAAAGGTCGGCCCGGGGAGCTGTTTTTT

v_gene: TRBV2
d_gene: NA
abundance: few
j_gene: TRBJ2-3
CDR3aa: CASSERVGTDTQYF
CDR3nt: TGTGCCAGCAGTGAACGAGTGGGCACAGATACGCAGTATTTT

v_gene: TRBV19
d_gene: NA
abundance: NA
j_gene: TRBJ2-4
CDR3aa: CASSSGTSGNIQYF
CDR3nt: TGTGCCAGTAGTTCGGGAACAAGCGGAAACATTCAGTACTTC

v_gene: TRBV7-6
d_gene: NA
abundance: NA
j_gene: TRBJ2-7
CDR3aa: CASSLRGPLYEQYF
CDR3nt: TGTGCCAGCAGCTTAAGGGGACCGCTCTACGAGCAGTACTTC

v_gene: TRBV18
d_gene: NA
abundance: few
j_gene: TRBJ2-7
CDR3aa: CASSPRSNLGQYF
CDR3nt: TGTGCCAGCTCACCTAGGTCGAATCTCGGGCAGTACTTC

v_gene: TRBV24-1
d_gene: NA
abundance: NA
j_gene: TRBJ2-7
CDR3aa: CATSAGLEQYF
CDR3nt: TGTGCCACCAGCGCGGGGCTCGAGCAGTACTTC

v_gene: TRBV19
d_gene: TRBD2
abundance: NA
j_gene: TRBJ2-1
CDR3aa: CASSILAGVSNEQFF
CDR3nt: TGTGCCAGTAGTATTCTAGCGGGAGTGTCAAATGAGCAGTTCTTC

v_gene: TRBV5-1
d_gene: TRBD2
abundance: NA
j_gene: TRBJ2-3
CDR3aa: CASSSPGTSGPTDTQYF
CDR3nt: TGCGCCAGCAGCTCCCCAGGGACTAGCGGTCCCACAGATACGCAGTATTTT

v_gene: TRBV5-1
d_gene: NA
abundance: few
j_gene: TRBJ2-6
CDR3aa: CASNPGAYRTGANVLTF
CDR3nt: TGCGCCAGCAATCCGGGGGCGTATCGGACTGGGGCCAACGTCCTGACTTTC